This T cell receptor beta chain is drawn from a study of T cell repertoires in cytomegalovirus infection (dated by TCRdb to between 2019 and 2020). At the level of the whole study: The HLA type of each donor mattered for the analysis, because public TCR beta signatures pointed to carriage of CMV infection along with the matching HLA type. Results the study describes overall, beyond this receptor: The ex vivo response was dominated by HLA-C-restricted CMV-specific TCR beta clonotypes, and the single most frequent clonotype in two of eight donors was supplied by these HLA-C-restricted clonotypes. In both this cohort and an independent cohort of approximately 350 donors, the cumulative frequency of public TCR beta family members distinguished carriers of CMV infection plus the relevant HLA type.

V is pruned by 0 bases and J by 5 bases, leaving 8 bases of the junction without a gene match. The CDR3 runs 17 amino acids, cysteine and phenylalanine included. The only DNA kept is the CDR3, 51 bases in frame from the first base. This sample was sequenced with an Illumina HiSeq 1500. Starting from the raw public reads, TCRdb applied fastp trimming at Q25, assembled clones with MiXCR and retained in-frame beta chains. When rows share a CDR3 protein, they turn into one entry using the most common DNA and genes. The sample data list about 120,000 distinct CDR3 sequences, and 9.5% to 13% of these were observed just once. Around a third of the sample is in the top ten clones. About this clonotype: The specificity of this receptor is unknown. Base-call qualities are not available, and no considerably larger clone is one nucleotide away.

The TCR comes from a human donor in good health (CMV status not recorded). Some clones in this sample may be carry-over from other donors' samples. The chain uses TRBV12-3 or TRBV12-4 and TRBJ2-2, with 8 bases aligning to TRBD2. Sequencing was performed on PBMCs, sequenced either directly or after in vitro stimulation (not recorded which). The DNA sequence is given as TGTGCCAGCAGTTTAGCAGCGGGGCTAGCGGGTACCGGGGAGCTGTTTTTT. The translation is CASSLAAGLAGTGELFF.